A single T cell receptor (beta chain) is shown here with its context. The sample belongs to a study of cytomegalovirus exposure and HLA in healthy donors. Turning to the study itself: HLA-typed donors contributed 65 million to 85 million unique TCRs, which were held in an early data release.

The CDR3 extends over 11 amino acids. CDR1 and CDR2 from the germline V gene are DFQATT and SNEGSKA (reference sequence). The germline V and J ends were trimmed by 2 bases and 11 bases, with 12 bases remaining between them. It was with 60 Vbeta and 13 Jbeta primers that the PCR ran. Data came from immunoSEQ multiplex PCR; TCRdb stores just in-frame clones and leaves some out. The sample carries 200,000 to 250,000 clones, approximately 90% recorded once. Material for sequencing was PBMCs. This receptor was obtained from a woman between 18 and 30 years old in good health and CMV-seronegative. V is TRBV20-1 and J is TRBJ1-1, with D possibly being TRBD1 (6 bases). The CDR3 DNA reads TGCAGTGCTAGAAGGGGGACGGATGCTTTCTTT. It encodes CSARRGTDAFF.